This passage covers 22 T cell receptor beta chains from one sample sequenced in a study of blood T cell repertoires in COVID-19 (dated by TCRdb to 2020 to 2021). The library was produced with the immunoSEQ multiplex PCR assay. TCRdb took over this immuneACCESS table, retaining in-frame rearrangements with V and J assigned. Such tables are incomplete; in checked studies, under half of the missing clones stem from an unresolved V gene, and the remainder is unexplained. The sample table shows roughly 170,000 clones, and around 85% are seen once. 1% to 1.5% of the sample is taken by the ten largest. Specimen: peripheral blood. The receptors shown here come from a man between 60 and 75 years old who had recovered from COVID-19.

The chain couples TRBV5-1 to TRBJ2-3; D gene unclear. Trimming took 0 bases from V and 5 from J, leaving 13 bases between them. The CDR3 has 15 residues. Germline lookup yields CDR1 SGHRS and CDR2 YFSETQ. CDR3 amino acids: CASSLGSLPVDTQYF. CDR3 coding DNA: TGCGCCAGCAGCTTGGGGAGCCTTCCAGTAGATACGCAGTATTTT.

The rearrangement uses TRBV7-2 and TRBJ1-1; no reliable D call. The CDR3 extends over 14 amino acids. The V end was cut by 0 bases, the J end by 5 bases, with 10 bases between. Germline V lookup: CDR1 SGHTA, CDR2 FQGNSA. The CDR3 DNA follows: TGTGCCAGCAGCTTAGCAGCGCTCGGGACTGAAGCTTTCTTT. It codes for CASSLAALGTEAFF.

The genes are TRBV29-1 and TRBJ1-2; TRBD1 might be the D (5 bases). This CDR3 region has 11 residues. The germline gives CDR1 SQVTM, CDR2 ANQGSEA. The V end was cut by 5 bases, the J end by 4 bases, with 8 bases between. CDR3 nucleotides: TGCAGCGTTACGGGGGGCTATGGCTACACCTTC. Amino acid sequence: CSVTGGYGYTF.

The chain has TRBV11-3 and TRBJ2-3; possible D gene TRBD1, 6 bases. The germline V gene has CDR1 SGHNT and CDR2 YENEEA. The CDR3 sequence is 15 residues long. Deletions cut 5 bases from V and 2 bases from J, with 14 bases between. CDR3 sequence reads: CASSTGTQTTDTQYF. The DNA of the CDR3 is TGTGCCAGCAGCACCGGGACACAAACCACAGATACGCAGTATTTT. Full variable domain (remainder filled in from reference TRBV11-3 and TRBJ2-3): EAGVVQSPRYKIIEKKQPVAFWCNPISGHNTLYWYLQNLGQGPELLIRYENEEAVDDSQLPKDRFSAERLKGVDSTLKIQPAELGDSAVYLCASSTGTQTTDTQYFGPGTRLTVL.

This clone was recorded only once. V usage is TRBV3-1 (or the pseudogene TRBV3-2) and J usage is TRBJ2-1; 8 nucleotides align to TRBD1. Trimming took 5 bases from V and 5 from J; bases not matched to a gene: 2. Germline lookup yields CDR1 LGHDT and CDR2 YNNKEL (reference sequence). The CDR3 spans 13 residues. CDR3 nucleotides: TGTGCCAGCAGCAGACAGGGGCACAATGAGCAGTTCTTC. Encoded protein: CASSRQGHNEQFF.

About this clone: The junction departs from germline at one end; a sequencing error may be responsible. The V call is TRBV9, the J call TRBJ1-2; tentatively, D is TRBD1 (6 bases). The CDR3 length is 10 residues. CDR1 SGDLS and CDR2 YYNGEE come from the germline V gene. CDR3 nucleotide sequence: TGTGCCAGCAGCGCGGACAGTTCCTCCTTC. Encoded protein: CASSADSSSF.

The rearrangement joins TRBV4-3 to TRBJ2-7; D gene unclear. V was shortened by 0 bases and J by 4 bases, with 10 bases between the two germline ends. This CDR3 has 14 amino acids. Germline loops: CDR1 LGHNA, CDR2 YSLEER. CDR3 sequence reads: CASSQDYGRYEQYF. CDR3 in DNA: TGCGCCAGCAGCCAAGATTATGGCCGATACGAGCAGTACTTC.

The J gene is TRBJ2-3, the V gene TRBV18; possibly TRBD1 for D (5 bases). This CDR3 has 14 amino acids. V lost 4 bases, J lost 7 bases, and 15 bases lay in between. Per germline, CDR1 KGHSH and CDR2 LQKENI. The CDR3 DNA sequence: TGTGCCAGCTCACTTTCAACAGGTCCATATACGCAGTATTTT. Encoded protein: CASSLSTGPYTQYF.

The V call is TRBV18, the J call TRBJ1-4; TRBD1 is a possible D gene (5 bases). Trimming cost V 3 bases and J 7 bases, with 12 bases left between them. The CDR3 is 14 residues long. Per germline, CDR1 KGHSH and CDR2 LQKENI. In DNA, the CDR3 is TGTGCCAGCTCACCGGTTCGGGGGATTGAAAAACTGTTTTTT. This codes for CASSPVRGIEKLFF. Filled out from reference TRBV18 and TRBJ1-4, the complete variable domain reads NAGVMQNPRHLVRRRGQEARLRCSPMKGHSHVYWYRQLPEEGLKFMVYLQKENIIDESGMPKERFSAEFPKEGPSILRIQQVVRGDSAAYFCASSPVRGIEKLFFGSGTQLSVL.

The chain employs TRBV15 and TRBJ2-1; D is unresolved. Per germline, CDR1 LNHNV and CDR2 YYDKDF (reference sequence). Trimming removed 0 bases at V and 13 bases at J, with 7 bases between. The CDR3 spans 11 residues. In DNA, the CDR3 is TGTGCCACCAGCAGAGATTCGCTACAGTTCTTC. Translated: CATSRDSLQFF. Using reference TRBV15 and TRBJ2-1 for the parts outside the CDR3, the full variable domain is DAMVIQNPRYQVTQFGKPVTLSCSQTLNHNVMYWYQQKSSQAPKLLFHYYDKDFNNEADTPDNFQSRRPNTSFCFLDIRSPGLGDTAMYLCATSRDSLQFFGPGTRLTVL.

The V and J genes are TRBV5-1 and TRBJ2-7; D possibly corresponds to TRBD2 (6 bases). Trimming removed 4 bases from V and 3 bases from J, with 26 bases in between. Germline V lookup: CDR1 SGHRS, CDR2 YFSETQ. This CDR3 spans 18 amino acids. The CDR3 DNA reads TGCGCCAGCAGCGTTCCCGGGACTTCGAGCGGAGGGGTCTACGAGCAGTACTTC. Translating gives CASSVPGTSSGGVYEQYF.

V and J are TRBV27 and TRBJ1-1; perhaps TRBD1 as D (5 bases). The ends were cut back, 3 bases at V and 5 bases at J, with 25 bases in the middle. This CDR3 spans 18 amino acids. Germline assignment: CDR1 MNHEY and CDR2 SMNVEV (reference sequence). CDR3 residues: CASSFFPTRRVGSTEAFF. CDR3 sequence (DNA): TGTGCCAGCAGTTTTTTCCCGACCCGCAGGGTAGGGTCGACTGAAGCTTTCTTT.

For this clone: This sample also contains other DNA sequences that code for the same CDR3. The chain links TRBV18 to TRBJ1-2; TRBD1 agrees at 7 bases. The junction had 6 bases not matched to a gene; V was cut back by 3 bases and J by 5 bases. The CDR3 extends over 14 amino acids. Germline loops: CDR1 KGHSH, CDR2 LQKENI. As DNA, the CDR3 is TGTGCCAGCTCACCCGGAACAGGGGAATATGGCTACACCTTC. Protein sequence: CASSPGTGEYGYTF.

The rearrangement uses TRBV28 and TRBJ1-4; D gene unclear. Trimming took 4 bases from V and 0 from J, leaving 6 bases between them. There are 14 residues in the CDR3. Germline V gene data show CDR1 as MDHEN and CDR2 as SYDVKM. DNA for the CDR3: TGTGCCAGCAGTTCGGGGACAACTAATGAAAAACTGTTTTTT. It codes for CASSSGTTNEKLFF.

This clone was found a few times. The chain carries TRBV4-2 and TRBJ1-2; 10 positions match TRBD1. Germline V gene sequence: CDR1 LGHNA, CDR2 YNFKEQ. V was pared by 0 bases and J by 5 bases, with 3 bases of the junction left unmatched. The CDR3 totals 15 residues. As DNA, the CDR3 is TGTGCCAGCAGCCAAGAACCGGGACAGGGGTATGGCTACACCTTC. Encoded protein: CASSQEPGQGYGYTF.

The rearrangement joins TRBV19 to TRBJ1-2, with a tentative D call TRBD1 (6 bases). The germline CDR1 and CDR2 sequences are LNHDA and SQIVND (reference sequence). This CDR3 region has 13 residues. Trimming removed 2 bases at V and 4 bases at J, with 8 bases between. The CDR3 region is CASSIQGTYGYTF. DNA of the CDR3: TGTGCCAGTAGTATACAGGGGACCTATGGCTACACCTTC.

The J gene is TRBJ1-3, the V gene TRBV6-5; D is uncertain. This CDR3 spans 14 amino acids. CDR1 is MNHEY, CDR2 SVGAGI, per germline. V lost 6 bases and J lost 4, with 13 bases in between. This chain's CDR3 is CASSRYYEGNTIYF. CDR3 in DNA: TGTGCCAGCAGCAGATACTACGAAGGAAACACCATATATTTT.

This chain joins TRBV19 and TRBJ1-1, with 8 bases identical to TRBD1. This CDR3 contains 13 residues. V shed 9 bases and J 4 bases; nucleotides not matched to a gene: 7. Germline lookup yields CDR1 LNHDA and CDR2 SQIVND (reference sequence). As DNA, the CDR3 is TGTGCCAGCCGACAGGGGCCCGGCACTGAAGCTTTCTTT. This encodes CASRQGPGTEAFF.

This rearrangement joins TRBV24-1 to TRBJ2-1; 7 bases are shared with TRBD2. This CDR3 region has 11 residues. The germline gives CDR1 KGHDR, CDR2 SFDVKD. V shed 9 bases and J 14 bases; nucleotides not matched to a gene: 9. CDR3 bases: TGTGCCACCCAAGAGGGAGGGATGAAGTTCTTC. This gives the protein CATQEGGMKFF.

The V and J genes are TRBV6-2 or TRBV6-3 and TRBJ2-7; 10 bases are shared with TRBD2. The germline V gene encodes CDR1 MNHEY and CDR2 SVGEGT. Losses at the gene ends were 4 bases for V and 4 bases for J; bases not matched to a gene: 13. There are 17 residues in the CDR3. The CDR3 region is CASSSGDLAGASYEQYF. The DNA of the CDR3 is TGTGCCAGCAGTTCGGGGGATCTAGCGGGGGCGTCGTACGAGCAGTACTTC.

V usage is TRBV19 and J usage is TRBJ2-3, with D possibly matching TRBD2 (6 bases). The germline V gene encodes CDR1 LNHDA and CDR2 SQIVND (reference sequence). Deletions cut 6 bases from V and 6 bases from J, with 10 bases between. This CDR3 region has 12 residues. DNA of the CDR3: TGTGCCAGTAGGACGGAGGGGGATACGCAGTATTTT. Translating it yields CASRTEGDTQYF.

With regard to this clone: A far larger clone differs by one base, so this is likely a read error. The chain's CDR3 is CASSLGRDTEAFF. The CDR3, as DNA: TGTGCCAGCAGTTTAGGCAGGGACACTGAAGCTTTCTTT. This chain connects TRBV12-3 or TRBV12-4 to TRBJ1-1; D might be TRBD1 (5 bases). The V end was cut by 1 base, the J end by 3 bases, with 6 bases between. This CDR3 region has 13 residues.